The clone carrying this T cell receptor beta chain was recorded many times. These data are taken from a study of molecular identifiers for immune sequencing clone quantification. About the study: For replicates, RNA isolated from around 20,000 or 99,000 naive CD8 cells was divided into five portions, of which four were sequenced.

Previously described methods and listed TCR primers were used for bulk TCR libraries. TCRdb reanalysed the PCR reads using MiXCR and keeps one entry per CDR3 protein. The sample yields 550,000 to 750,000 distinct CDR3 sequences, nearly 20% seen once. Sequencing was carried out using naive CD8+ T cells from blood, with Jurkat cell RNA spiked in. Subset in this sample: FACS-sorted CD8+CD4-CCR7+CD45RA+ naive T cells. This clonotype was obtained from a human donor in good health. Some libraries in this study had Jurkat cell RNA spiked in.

The CDR3 sequence is CASSLAAGGLIEQYF. The CDR3 DNA is TGTGCCAGCAGCTTGGCGGCGGGAGGGTTAATCGAGCAGTACTTC. The rearrangement joins TRBV5-8 to TRBJ2-7; TRBD2 matches 9 bases. V lost 0 bases, J lost 6 bases, and 7 bases stayed unmatched. The CDR3 covers 15 residues. Germline values: CDR1 SGHTS, CDR2 YDEGEE.